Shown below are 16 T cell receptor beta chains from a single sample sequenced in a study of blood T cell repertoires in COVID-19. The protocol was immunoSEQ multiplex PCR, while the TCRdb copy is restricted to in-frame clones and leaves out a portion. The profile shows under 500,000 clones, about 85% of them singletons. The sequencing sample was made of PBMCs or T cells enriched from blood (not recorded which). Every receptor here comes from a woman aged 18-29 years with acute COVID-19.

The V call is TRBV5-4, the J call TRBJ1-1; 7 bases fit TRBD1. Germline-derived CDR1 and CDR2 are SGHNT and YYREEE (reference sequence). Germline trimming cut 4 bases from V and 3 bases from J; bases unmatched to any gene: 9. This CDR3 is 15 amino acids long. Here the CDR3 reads CASSPKTGWDTEAFF. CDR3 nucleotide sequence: TGTGCCAGCAGCCCGAAGACAGGGTGGGACACTGAAGCTTTCTTT.

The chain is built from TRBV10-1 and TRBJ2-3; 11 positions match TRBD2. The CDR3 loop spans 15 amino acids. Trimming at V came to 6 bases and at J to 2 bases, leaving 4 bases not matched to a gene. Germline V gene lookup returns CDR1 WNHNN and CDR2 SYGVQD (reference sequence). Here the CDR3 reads CASSRLAGSTDTQYF. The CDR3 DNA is TGCGCCAGCAGCAGACTAGCGGGATCCACAGATACGCAGTATTTT.

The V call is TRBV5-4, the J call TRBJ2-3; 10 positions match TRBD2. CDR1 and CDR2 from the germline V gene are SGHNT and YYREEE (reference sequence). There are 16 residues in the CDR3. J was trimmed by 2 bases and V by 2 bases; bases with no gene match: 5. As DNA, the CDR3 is TGTGCCAGCAGCTTCTCTAGCGGGGGCTCCACAGATACGCAGTATTTT. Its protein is CASSFSSGGSTDTQYF.

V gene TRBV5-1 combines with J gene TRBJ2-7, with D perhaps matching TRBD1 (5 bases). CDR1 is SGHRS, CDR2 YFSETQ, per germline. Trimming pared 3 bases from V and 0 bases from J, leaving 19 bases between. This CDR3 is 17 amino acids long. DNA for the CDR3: TGCGCCAGCAGCTCCAGCAATAGTTACAGGAGCTCCTACGAGCAGTACTTC. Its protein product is CASSSSNSYRSSYEQYF.

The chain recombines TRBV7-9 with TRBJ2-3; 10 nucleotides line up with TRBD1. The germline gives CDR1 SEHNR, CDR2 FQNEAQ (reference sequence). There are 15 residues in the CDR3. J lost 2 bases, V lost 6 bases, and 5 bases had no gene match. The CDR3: CASRSGQGVTDTQYF. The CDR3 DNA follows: TGTGCCAGCAGATCCGGACAGGGGGTCACAGATACGCAGTATTTT.

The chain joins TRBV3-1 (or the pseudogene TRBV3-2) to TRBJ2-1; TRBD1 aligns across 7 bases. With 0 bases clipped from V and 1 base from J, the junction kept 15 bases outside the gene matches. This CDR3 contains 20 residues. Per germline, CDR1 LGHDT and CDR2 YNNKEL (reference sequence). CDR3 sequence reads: CASSQDRRTGDSRSYNEQFF. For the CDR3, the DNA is TGTGCCAGCAGCCAAGATCGGCGAACAGGGGATTCAAGATCCTACAATGAGCAGTTCTTC.

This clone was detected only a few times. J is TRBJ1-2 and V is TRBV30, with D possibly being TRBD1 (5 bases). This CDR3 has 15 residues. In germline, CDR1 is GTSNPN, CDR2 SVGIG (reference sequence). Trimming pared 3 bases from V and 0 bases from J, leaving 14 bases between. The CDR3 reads CAWSDVQETNYGYTF. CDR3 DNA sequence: TGTGCCTGGAGCGACGTACAGGAGACTAACTATGGCTACACCTTC.

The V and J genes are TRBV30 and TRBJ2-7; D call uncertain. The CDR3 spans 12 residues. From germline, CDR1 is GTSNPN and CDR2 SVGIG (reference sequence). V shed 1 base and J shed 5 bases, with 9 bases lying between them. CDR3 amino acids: CAWSERSDEQYF. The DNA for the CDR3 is TGTGCCTGGAGTGAACGGTCTGACGAGCAGTACTTC. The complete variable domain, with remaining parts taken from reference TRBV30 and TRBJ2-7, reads SQTIHQWPATLVQPVGSPLSLECTVEGTSNPNLYWYRQAAGRGLQLLFYSVGIGQISSEVPQNLSASRPQDRQFILSSKKLLLSDSGFYLCAWSERSDEQYFGPGTRLTVT.

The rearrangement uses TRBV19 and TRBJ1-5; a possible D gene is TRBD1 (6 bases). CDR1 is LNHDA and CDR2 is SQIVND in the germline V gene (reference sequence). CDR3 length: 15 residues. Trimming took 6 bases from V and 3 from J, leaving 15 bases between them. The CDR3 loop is CASRTLTGPNQPQHF. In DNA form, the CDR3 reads TGTGCCAGTAGAACTCTGACAGGCCCCAATCAGCCCCAGCATTTT. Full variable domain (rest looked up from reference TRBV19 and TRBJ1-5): DGGITQSPKYLFRKEGQNVTLSCEQNLNHDAMYWYRQDPGQGLRLIYYSQIVNDFQKGDIAEGYSVSREKKESFPLTVTSAQKNPTAFYLCASRTLTGPNQPQHFGDGTRLSIL.

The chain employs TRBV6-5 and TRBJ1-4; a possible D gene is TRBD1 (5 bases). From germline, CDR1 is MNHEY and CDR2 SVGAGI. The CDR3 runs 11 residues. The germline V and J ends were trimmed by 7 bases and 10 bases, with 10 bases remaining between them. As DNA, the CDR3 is TGTGCCAGCACCTCGGGGGGAAAACTGTTTTTT. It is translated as CASTSGGKLFF.

The CDR3 is CASSSAGQLNYGYTF. The CDR3 DNA is TGTGCCAGCAGCTCCGCGGGACAGCTTAACTATGGCTACACCTTC. The rearrangement joins TRBV5-4 to TRBJ1-2; 7 bases match TRBD1. CDR3 length: 15 amino acids. Germline loops: CDR1 SGHNT, CDR2 YYREEE (reference sequence). V was pared by 3 bases and J by 1 base, with 6 bases of the junction left unmatched.

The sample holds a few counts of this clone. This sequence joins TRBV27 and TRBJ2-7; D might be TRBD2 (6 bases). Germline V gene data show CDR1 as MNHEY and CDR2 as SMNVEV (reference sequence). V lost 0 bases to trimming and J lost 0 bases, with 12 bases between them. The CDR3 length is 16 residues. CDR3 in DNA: TGTGCCAGCAGTTTATCGGGGGGACTGAACTCCTACGAGCAGTACTTC. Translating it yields CASSLSGGLNSYEQYF.

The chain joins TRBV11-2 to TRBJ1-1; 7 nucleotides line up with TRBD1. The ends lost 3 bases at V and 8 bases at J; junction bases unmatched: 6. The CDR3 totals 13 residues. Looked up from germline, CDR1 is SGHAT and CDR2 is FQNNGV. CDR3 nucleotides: TGTGCCAGCAGCTTTGGGACAGTGTTAGAAGCTTTCTTT. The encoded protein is CASSFGTVLEAFF.

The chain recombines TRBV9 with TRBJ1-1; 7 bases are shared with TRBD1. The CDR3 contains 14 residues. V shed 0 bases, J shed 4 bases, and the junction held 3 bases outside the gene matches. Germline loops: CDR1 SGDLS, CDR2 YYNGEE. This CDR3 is CASSVATGATEAFF. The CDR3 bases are TGTGCCAGCAGCGTAGCAACAGGGGCCACTGAAGCTTTCTTT.

CDR3: CASSPGRRTEAFF. Here the CDR3 DNA reads TGCGCCAGCAGCCCAGGAAGACGGACTGAAGCTTTCTTT. This sequence joins TRBV5-1 and TRBJ1-1, with D hard to call. CDR1 and CDR2 (germline): SGHRS, YFSETQ. Trimming pared 4 bases from V and 5 bases from J, leaving 12 bases between. The length of the CDR3 is 13 residues.

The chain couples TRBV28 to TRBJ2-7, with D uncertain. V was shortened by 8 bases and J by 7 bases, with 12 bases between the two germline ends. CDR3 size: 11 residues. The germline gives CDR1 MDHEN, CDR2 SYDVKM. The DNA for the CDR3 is TGTGCCAGCGGTACGGTTCCTGAGCAGTACTTC. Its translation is CASGTVPEQYF.